This entry describes one TCR beta chain. What it binds is not known. Sample-barcoded 5' priming and a J-beta primer mix drove a second PCR of roughly 7 to 11 cycles. TCRdb re-analysed the 5' RACE reads in MiXCR, keeping a single row per CDR3 protein. The table records 1.8 million or so distinct CDR3 sequences, roughly two fifths of them present only once. Germline V gene data show CDR1 as MDHEN and CDR2 as SYDVKM. There are 15 residues in the CDR3. Trimming removed 2 bases from V and 7 bases from J; junction bases left unmatched: 7. The data originate from a study of blood T cells in healthy people across ages. Study results and caveats: Diversity estimates drawn from one million T cells were deemed underestimates. Compared with aged donors, long-lived donors showed fewer expanded clones, suggesting selection.

The sequence derives from a human donor in good health. The V and J genes are TRBV28 and TRBJ2-4; 8 nucleotides line up with TRBD1. The source material was blood. CDR3 loop: CASSLLGQGTNIQYF. CDR3 coding DNA: TGTGCCAGCAGTTTACTAGGACAGGGTACTAACATTCAGTACTTC.